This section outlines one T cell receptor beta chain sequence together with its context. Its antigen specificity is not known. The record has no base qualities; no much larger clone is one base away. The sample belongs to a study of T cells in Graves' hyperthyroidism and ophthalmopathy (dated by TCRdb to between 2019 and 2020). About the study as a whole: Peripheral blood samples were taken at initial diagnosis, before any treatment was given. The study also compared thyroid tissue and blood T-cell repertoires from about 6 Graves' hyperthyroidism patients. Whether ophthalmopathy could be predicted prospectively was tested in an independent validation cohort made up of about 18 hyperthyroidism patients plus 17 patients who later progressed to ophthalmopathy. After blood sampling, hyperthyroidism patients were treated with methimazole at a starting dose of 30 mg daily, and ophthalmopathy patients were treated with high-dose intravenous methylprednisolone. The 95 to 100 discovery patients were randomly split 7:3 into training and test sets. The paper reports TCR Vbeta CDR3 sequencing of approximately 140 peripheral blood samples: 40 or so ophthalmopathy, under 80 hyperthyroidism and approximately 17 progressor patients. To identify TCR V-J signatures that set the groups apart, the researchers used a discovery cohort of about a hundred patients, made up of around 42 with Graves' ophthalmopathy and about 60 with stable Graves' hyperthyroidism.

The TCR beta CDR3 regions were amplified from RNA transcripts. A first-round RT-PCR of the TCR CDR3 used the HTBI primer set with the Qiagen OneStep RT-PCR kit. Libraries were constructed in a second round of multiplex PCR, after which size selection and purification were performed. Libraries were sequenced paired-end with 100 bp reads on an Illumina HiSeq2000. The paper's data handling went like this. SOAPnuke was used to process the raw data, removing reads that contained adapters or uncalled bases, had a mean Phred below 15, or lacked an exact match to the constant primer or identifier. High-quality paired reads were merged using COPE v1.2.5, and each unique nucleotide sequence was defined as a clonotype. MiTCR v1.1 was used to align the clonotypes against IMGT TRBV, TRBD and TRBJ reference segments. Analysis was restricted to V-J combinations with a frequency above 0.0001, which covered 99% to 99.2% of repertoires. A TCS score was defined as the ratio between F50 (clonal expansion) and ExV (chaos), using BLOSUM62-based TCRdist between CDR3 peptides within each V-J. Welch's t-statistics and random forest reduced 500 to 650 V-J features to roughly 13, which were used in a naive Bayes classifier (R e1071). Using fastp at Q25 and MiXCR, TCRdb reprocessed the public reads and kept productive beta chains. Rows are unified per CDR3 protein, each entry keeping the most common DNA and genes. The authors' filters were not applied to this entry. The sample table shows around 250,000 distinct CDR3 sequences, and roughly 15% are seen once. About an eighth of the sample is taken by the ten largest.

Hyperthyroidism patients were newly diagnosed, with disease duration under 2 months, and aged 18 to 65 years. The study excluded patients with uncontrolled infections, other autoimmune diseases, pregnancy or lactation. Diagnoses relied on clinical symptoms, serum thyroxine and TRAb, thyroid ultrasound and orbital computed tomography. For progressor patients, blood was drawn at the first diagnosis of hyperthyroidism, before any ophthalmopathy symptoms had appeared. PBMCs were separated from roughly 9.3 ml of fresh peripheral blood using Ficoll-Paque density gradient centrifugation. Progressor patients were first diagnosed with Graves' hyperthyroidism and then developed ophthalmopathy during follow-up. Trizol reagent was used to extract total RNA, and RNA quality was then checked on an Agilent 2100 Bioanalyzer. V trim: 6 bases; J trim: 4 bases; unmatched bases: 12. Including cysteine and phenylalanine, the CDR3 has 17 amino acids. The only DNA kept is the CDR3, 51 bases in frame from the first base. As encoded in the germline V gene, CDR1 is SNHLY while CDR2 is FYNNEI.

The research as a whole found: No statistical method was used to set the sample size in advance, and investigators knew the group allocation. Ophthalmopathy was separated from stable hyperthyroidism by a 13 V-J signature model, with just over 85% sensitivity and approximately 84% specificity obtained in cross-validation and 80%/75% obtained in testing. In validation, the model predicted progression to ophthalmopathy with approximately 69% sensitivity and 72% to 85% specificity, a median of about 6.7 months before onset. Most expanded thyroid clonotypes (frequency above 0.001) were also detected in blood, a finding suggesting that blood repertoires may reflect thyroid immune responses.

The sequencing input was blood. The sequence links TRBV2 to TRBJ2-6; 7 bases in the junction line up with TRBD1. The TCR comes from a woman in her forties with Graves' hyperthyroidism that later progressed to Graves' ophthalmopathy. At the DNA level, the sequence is TGTGCCAGCAGGTCCGGGACAGCCACCAGGGGGGCCAACGTCCTGACTTTC. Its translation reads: CASRSGTATRGANVLTF.